These 28 T cell receptor beta chains were all obtained from the same sample, sequenced in a study of T-cell reconstitution after alpha-beta-depleted transplantation in children (dated by TCRdb to the mid-2010s). In the paper's terms, the treatment or condition label means: allogeneic hematopoietic cell transplantation with graft depleted of TCRalphabeta T cells and CD19 B cells. The method behind the library was PCR. Sequencer: Illumina HiSeq 2500. TCR libraries were prepared with molecular barcoding, using unique molecular identifiers to normalize TCRbeta repertoire quantification. TCRdb handled the public reads itself, with Q25 trimming in fastp and clone calling in MiXCR, and kept productive beta chains. Each record represents a unique CDR3 protein, reported with the most common genes and DNA among its rows. In this sample the table shows some 150,000 distinct CDR3 sequences, 8.8% of which occur a single time. The top ten hold around a sixth of the sample.

The sequencing used PBMCs, mostly from graft donor cells, collected 180 days after TCRalphabeta/CD19-depleted stem cell transplant. All receptors derive from a female patient aged 2-15 years who had a stem cell transplant for congenital amegakaryocytic thrombocytopenia, so the T cells may come from the graft donor.

DNA for the CDR3: TGTGCCAGCTCACCGCGATGGGAACGAGGCAATGAGCAGTTCTTC. Translation gives CASSPRWERGNEQFF. V is TRBV18 and J is TRBJ2-1; D is uncertain. The V and J ends lost 3 bases and 6 bases respectively, with 15 bases between them. Germline CDR1 reads KGHSH; CDR2 reads LQKENI. There are 15 residues in the CDR3.

A few counts support this clonotype. This sequence joins TRBV5-1 and TRBJ2-5, with D possibly matching TRBD2 (5 bases). The CDR3 covers 13 residues. The V end lost 7 bases, the J end lost 1 base, and 11 bases lay between the germline ends. Germline assignment: CDR1 SGHRS and CDR2 YFSETQ. The CDR3 nucleotides read TGCGCCAGCCGCCAGAGCGGCCAAGAGACCCAGTACTTC. The encoded protein is CASRQSGQETQYF.

This clonotype was seen ten or more times. This chain uses TRBV4-3 with TRBJ2-1; D not certain. Trimming pared 0 bases from V and 7 bases from J, leaving 13 bases between. CDR1 is LGHNA and CDR2 is YSLEER in the germline V gene. CDR3 length equals 15 residues. CDR3 protein: CASSQEAASWNEQFF. In nucleotides, the CDR3 is TGCGCCAGCAGCCAAGAGGCTGCCTCTTGGAATGAGCAGTTCTTC.

Ten or more counts support this clonotype. V usage is TRBV7-9 and J usage is TRBJ2-5, with a weak D call TRBD1 (5 bases). With 4 bases removed from V and 6 bases from J, the gap between germline ends came to 9 bases. The CDR3 runs to 12 residues. CDR1 and CDR2 (germline): SEHNR, FQNEAQ (reference sequence). Here the CDR3 DNA reads TGTGCCAGCAGCTCGACAGTGAAGACCCAGTACTTC. This translates into CASSSTVKTQYF.

This clonotype was seen ten or more times. The chain links TRBV20-1 to TRBJ2-4; D tentatively fits TRBD1 or TRBD2 (7 bases each). This CDR3 spans 14 amino acids. The V and J ends lost 4 bases and 8 bases respectively, with 18 bases between them. The germline CDR1 and CDR2 sequences are DFQATT and SNEGSKA (reference sequence). The CDR3 protein is CSAKKGAGGDIQYF. CDR3 nucleotide sequence: TGCAGTGCTAAGAAAGGGGCAGGGGGGGACATTCAGTACTTC.

The chain has TRBV7-3 and TRBJ2-3; D might be TRBD2 (5 bases). Per germline, CDR1 SGHTA and CDR2 FQGTGA. The CDR3 length is 13 residues. The V end lost 7 bases, the J end lost 7 bases, and 15 bases lay between the germline ends. CDR3 DNA sequence: TGTGCCAGCATCCACGGAGGTTCCAATACGCAGTATTTT. Amino acid sequence: CASIHGGSNTQYF. The whole variable domain, filled in from reference TRBV7-3 and TRBJ2-3, reads GAGVSQTPSNKVTEKGKYVELRCDPISGHTALYWYRQSLGQGPEFLIYFQGTGAADDSGLPNDRFFAVRPEGSVSTLKIQRTERGDSAVYLCASIHGGSNTQYFGPGTRLTVL.

This clonotype was counted many times. The chain employs TRBV5-1 and TRBJ1-2; D perhaps matches TRBD1 (6 bases). CDR3 length: 17 amino acids. Germline CDR1 is SGHRS and CDR2 is YFSETQ. Trimming cost V 0 bases and J 4 bases, with 19 bases left between them. This CDR3 is CASSLAYGPTGFYGYTF. CDR3 sequence (DNA): TGCGCCAGCAGCTTGGCCTATGGCCCGACAGGCTTCTATGGCTACACCTTC.

This clonotype was recorded many times. This chain joins TRBV29-1 and TRBJ1-2, with D unclear. Germline CDR1 is SQVTM and CDR2 is ANQGSEA. The CDR3 covers 12 residues. Trimming shortened V by 4 bases and J by 6 bases, and 12 bases separated the two germline ends. CDR3: CSVGGGLDGYTF. CDR3 nucleotides: TGCAGCGTTGGCGGAGGGTTGGATGGCTACACCTTC. The whole variable domain, filled in from reference TRBV29-1 and TRBJ1-2, reads SAVISQKPSRDICQRGTSLTIQCQVDSQVTMMFWYRQQPGQSLTLIATANQGSEATYESGFVIDKFPISRPNLTFSTLTVSNMSPEDSSIYLCSVGGGLDGYTFGSGTRLTVV.

As regards this clonotype: It may be a read error: a sequence one base away is much more abundant. J is TRBJ2-1 and V is TRBV12-3 or TRBV12-4, with D maybe TRBD2 (6 bases). The CDR3 runs 13 residues. The CDR3 sequence: CGSNLFLEGGQFF. CDR3 DNA: TGTGGCAGCAATCTTTTCTTGGAGGGCGGGCAGTTCTTC.

This clonotype was seen at least ten times. The J gene is TRBJ2-1, the V gene TRBV7-2; TRBD1 matches 7 bases. V lost 4 bases and J lost 8; bases outside the gene matches: 5. CDR3 length equals 13 residues. Germline assignment: CDR1 SGHTA and CDR2 FQGNSA. The CDR3 is CASSWDRNYEQFF. The CDR3 nucleotides are TGTGCCAGCAGCTGGGACAGAAACTATGAGCAGTTCTTC.

At least ten counts were recorded for this clonotype. The J gene is TRBJ2-1, the V gene TRBV3-1; TRBD1 matches at 11 bases. The junction had 9 bases not matched to a gene; V was cut back by 0 bases and J by 5 bases. The CDR3 sequence is 18 residues long. Germline CDR1 is LGHDT and CDR2 is YNNKEL (reference sequence). CDR3 amino acids: CASSQEQDRGLRNNEQFF. CDR3 nucleotide sequence: TGTGCCAGCAGCCAAGAACAGGACAGGGGGCTTCGGAACAATGAGCAGTTCTTC.

This chain uses TRBV20-1 with TRBJ2-7; no clear D. The germline V gene has CDR1 DFQATT and CDR2 SNEGSKA (reference sequence). There are 11 residues in the CDR3. CDR3 region: CSAQLSYEQYF. For the CDR3, the DNA is TGCAGCGCACAGCTGTCCTACGAGCAGTACTTC.

This clonotype was picked up many times. V usage is TRBV14 and J usage is TRBJ2-1; unclear D gene. Trimming shortened V by 3 bases and J by 0 bases, and 9 bases separated the two germline ends. The CDR3 is made up of 15 amino acids. CDR1 SGHDN and CDR2 FVKESK come from the germline V gene. The CDR3 DNA sequence: TGTGCCAGCAGCCAGTCGTCAAGCTCCTACAATGAGCAGTTCTTC. Translating gives CASSQSSSSYNEQFF.

In this sample, this clonotype turned up a few times. V is TRBV5-1 and J is TRBJ2-2, with a tentative D call TRBD1 (6 bases). Germline lookup yields CDR1 SGHRS and CDR2 YFSETQ. The ends were cut back, 4 bases at V and 6 bases at J, with 16 bases in the middle. This CDR3 region has 15 residues. This chain's CDR3 is CASSRPTGSPGELFF. The CDR3 region has the DNA TGCGCCAGCAGCCGACCGACAGGTTCCCCCGGGGAGCTGTTTTTT.

The rearrangement joins TRBV3-1 to TRBJ1-1; D is unclear. Trimming removed 3 bases at V and 7 bases at J, with 6 bases between. Germline V gene data show CDR1 as LGHDT and CDR2 as YNNKEL (reference sequence). CDR3 size: 11 residues. CDR3 residues: CASSQGDEAFF. The CDR3 nucleotides read TGTGCCAGCAGCCAGGGCGATGAAGCTTTCTTT.

This clonotype occurred many times. This CDR3 reads CSAEVGTPYEQYF. CDR3 DNA: TGCAGTGCCGAAGTCGGTACTCCCTACGAGCAGTACTTC. The chain links TRBV20-1 to TRBJ2-7; D ambiguous. V lost 6 bases and J 2 bases, leaving 14 bases between the germline ends. CDR3 length: 13 amino acids. The germline CDR1 and CDR2 sequences are DFQATT and SNEGSKA (reference sequence).

This clonotype was counted many times. This chain joins TRBV20-1 and TRBJ2-7, with unresolved D. Trimming cost V 6 bases and J 2 bases, with 17 bases left between them. The CDR3 has 14 residues. The germline gives CDR1 DFQATT, CDR2 SNEGSKA (reference sequence). CDR3 nucleotides: TGCAGTGCCGCCCCCCCTGGGGAAGCCTACGAGCAGTACTTC. It encodes CSAAPPGEAYEQYF.

This clonotype occurred many times. V is TRBV25-1 and J is TRBJ1-4; D uncertain. The CDR3 contains 15 residues. Germline CDR1 is MGHDK and CDR2 is SYGVNS. V lost 4 bases to trimming and J lost 5 bases, with 14 bases between them. The CDR3 is CASSGTGVLNEKLFF. CDR3 nucleotides: TGTGCCAGCAGTGGTACCGGGGTCCTGAATGAAAAACTGTTTTTT.

The CDR3, as DNA: TGCAGTACCGACAGACCAACGAGCGGGAGGGCCATAGATACGCAGTATTTT. Residues: CSTDRPTSGRAIDTQYF. The rearrangement links TRBV20-1 to TRBJ2-3; 10 positions match TRBD2. Germline V lookup: CDR1 DFQATT, CDR2 SNEGSKA (reference sequence). The junction had 19 bases not matched to a gene; V was cut back by 8 bases and J by 5 bases. CDR3 length equals 17 residues.

Note on this clonotype: The junction shows a germline mismatch at one end, possibly a read error. The J gene is TRBJ2-6, the V gene TRBV12-3 or TRBV12-4, with TRBD1 identical over 12 bases. This CDR3 is built from 19 residues. Here the CDR3 reads CASIRDRGRAPSWANVLTF. CDR3 sequence (DNA): TGTGCCAGCATCCGGGACAGGGGGCGGGCCCCCTCTTGGGCCAACGTCCTGACTTTC.

A remark on this clonotype: A single base separates this from a much larger clone, so it may be a read error. In DNA, the CDR3 is TGCAGCGGCTATCTGGGCCGGACAGATACGCAGTATTTT. The encoded protein is CSGYLGRTDTQYF. V gene TRBV29-1 combines with J gene TRBJ2-3; D unclear. This CDR3 spans 13 amino acids. Germline CDR1 is SQVTM and CDR2 is ANQGSEA. V lost 7 bases, J lost 3 bases, and 14 bases lay in between.

V usage is TRBV4-3 and J usage is TRBJ1-2, with 10 bases matching TRBD1. This CDR3 spans 15 amino acids. Unmatched junction bases numbered 3, after V lost 4 bases and J lost 1 base. Germline CDR1 is LGHNA and CDR2 is YSLEER. The CDR3: CASSPGQGFNYGYTF. The CDR3 DNA sequence: TGCGCCAGCAGCCCGGGACAGGGGTTTAACTATGGCTACACCTTC.

This clonotype was seen only a few times. The chain combines TRBV30 with TRBJ2-5; 7 bases map to TRBD1. The length of the CDR3 is 14 residues. CDR1 GTSNPN and CDR2 SVGIG come from the germline V gene (reference sequence). Trimming cost V 4 bases and J 1 base; bases outside gene matches: 6. The CDR3 DNA sequence: TGTGCCTGGACCCGGACAGGAAGCCAAGAGACCCAGTACTTC. Translated, it gives CAWTRTGSQETQYF.

This clonotype was detected many times. The V and J genes are TRBV7-2 and TRBJ1-2; D not certain. V was shortened by 5 bases and J by 4 bases, with 11 bases between the two germline ends. CDR1 is SGHTA and CDR2 is FQGNSA in the germline V gene. This CDR3 region has 13 residues. The CDR3 sequence is CASSQAVGYGYTF. CDR3 DNA: TGTGCCAGCAGCCAGGCAGTTGGCTATGGCTACACCTTC.

This clonotype has a count of ten or more. The chain is built from TRBV7-8 and TRBJ2-1; D might be TRBD2 (5 bases). This CDR3 comprises 15 residues. The V and J ends lost 2 bases and 7 bases respectively, with 15 bases between them. Germline CDR1 and CDR2: SGHVS and FQNEAQ. CDR3 DNA sequence: TGTGCCAGCAGCTTAAACACGGGGAGTGCTAATGAGCAGTTCTTC. Amino acids: CASSLNTGSANEQFF.

This clonotype showed up many times. This chain uses TRBV7-8 with TRBJ1-6, with D perhaps TRBD1 (5 bases). V was trimmed by 3 bases and J by 13 bases, leaving 13 bases between them. The CDR3 runs to 13 residues. CDR1 SGHVS and CDR2 FQNEAQ come from the germline V gene. This CDR3 is CASSLGLPMPLHF. The CDR3 coding sequence is TGTGCCAGCAGCTTGGGACTTCCAATGCCCCTCCACTTT.

This clonotype has ten or more counts. The rearrangement links TRBV6-5 to TRBJ2-3; D not certain. Trimming removed 5 bases from V and 1 base from J, with 10 bases in between. This CDR3 contains 14 residues. Germline values: CDR1 MNHEY, CDR2 SVGAGI. Here the CDR3 DNA reads TGTGCCAGCAGTAACGACGCGGGCACAGATACGCAGTATTTT. Translating gives CASSNDAGTDTQYF.

This clonotype occurred many times. The chain joins TRBV5-8 to TRBJ2-5; 7 positions agree with TRBD2. V shed 1 base, J shed 5 bases, and the junction held 8 bases outside the gene matches. The CDR3 consists of 15 residues. Germline CDR1 is SGHTS and CDR2 is YDEGEE. CDR3 DNA: TGTGCCAGCAGCTTGCGTCGCGGGAGAGGGGAGACCCAGTACTTC. Translated: CASSLRRGRGETQYF.